This T cell receptor (beta chain) was observed in a study of blood T cell repertoires in COVID-19. Looking at the study overall: The United States, Italy and Spain provided the acute and convalescent COVID-19 samples.

Clones were sequenced by immunoSEQ multiplex PCR, and TCRdb holds only the in-frame ones, with some missing. The sample lists some 190,000 clones; around 84% were seen once. From germline, CDR1 is LNHDA and CDR2 SQIVND (reference sequence). This CDR3 comprises 15 residues. Trimming removed 3 bases at V and 8 bases at J, with 19 bases between. The clonotype was recovered from a man aged 25 to 40 with acute COVID-19. Sequenced sample: PBMCs or T cells enriched from blood (not recorded which). V gene TRBV19 combines with J gene TRBJ1-1; the D gene is possibly TRBD1 (6 bases). The CDR3 spells CASSMAGRGASEAFF. As DNA, the CDR3 is TGTGCCAGTAGTATGGCGGGCAGGGGTGCGTCGGAAGCTTTCTTT. Combining the CDR3 with reference TRBV19 and TRBJ1-1 gives the whole variable domain DGGITQSPKYLFRKEGQNVTLSCEQNLNHDAMYWYRQDPGQGLRLIYYSQIVNDFQKGDIAEGYSVSREKKESFPLTVTSAQKNPTAFYLCASSMAGRGASEAFFGQGTRLTVV.